This TCR beta chain was sequenced for a study of response to subunit inactivated influenza vaccine. Whole-study results and caveats: It was the authors' suggestion that each seasonal influenza vaccination recruits few new T cells.

As for this clonotype: As yet, its antigen is unknown.

TCRdb recomputed calls from the RT-PCR reads with MiXCR, one row per CDR3 protein. The sample has 860,000 or so distinct CDR3 sequences, 21% seen once. CDR3 length: 14 amino acids. V gave up 4 bases and J gave up 7 bases; unmatched junction bases: 6. Germline CDR1 ENHRY, CDR2 SYGVKD. The J gene is TRBJ1-5, the V gene TRBV10-3, with TRBD1 matching over 8 bases. Sample: PBMCs from blood, taken 4 to 6 days after vaccination. The receptor was isolated from a man aged 45-65 years who received an inactivated influenza vaccine. Here the CDR3 reads CAISATGDQQPQHF. The CDR3 region has the DNA TGTGCCATCAGTGCGACAGGGGATCAACAGCCCCAGCATTTT.